What follows are 25 T cell receptor beta chains derived from one specimen sequenced in a study of spatial heterogeneity in lung cancer. Time point in this sample: blood at routine non-recurrence follow-up after resection. Each CDR3 protein gets one entry after TCRdb re-called the 5' RACE reads with MiXCR. There are 15,000 to 20,000 distinct CDR3 sequences in the sample; around 9.6% occur only once, and roughly 20% lies in the top ten. This sample comprised PBMCs, obtained at follow-up. These receptors all come from a male donor with early-stage non-small cell lung cancer.

By share, this clonotype ranks as medium-sized. The chain is built from TRBV7-9 and TRBJ2-2, with D maybe TRBD1 (6 bases). The V end was cut by 5 bases, the J end by 2 bases, with 12 bases between. In germline, CDR1 is SEHNR, CDR2 FQNEAQ (reference sequence). CDR3 length: 15 residues. CDR3 nucleotide sequence: TGTGCCAGCAGCCAGACAGGAGCCAACACCGGGGAGCTGTTTTTT. Its protein product is CASSQTGANTGELFF. Full variable domain (rest looked up from reference TRBV7-9 and TRBJ2-2): DTGVSQNPRHKITKRGQNVTFRCDPISEHNRLYWYRQTLGQGPEFLTYFQNEAQLEKSRLLSDRFSAERPKGSFSTLEIQRTEQGDSAMYLCASSQTGANTGELFFGEGSRLTVL.

This clonotype has a count of ten or more. The chain uses TRBV24-1 and TRBJ2-3; 10 nucleotides match TRBD2. Germline V gene lookup returns CDR1 KGHDR and CDR2 SFDVKD. The V gene end was trimmed by 4 bases and the J gene end by 6 bases; junction bases not matched to a gene: 6. This CDR3 is 15 amino acids long. The CDR3 protein is CATSELAGGRDTQYF. CDR3 nucleotides: TGTGCCACCAGTGAGTTAGCGGGAGGCCGGGATACGCAGTATTTT.

This clonotype was observed at least ten times. This chain uses TRBV30 with TRBJ1-2; 12 positions agree with TRBD1. This CDR3 region has 17 residues. CDR1 GTSNPN and CDR2 SVGIG come from the germline V gene (reference sequence). Unmatched junction bases numbered 11, after V lost 4 bases and J lost 2 bases. CDR3 bases: TGTGCCTGGATTAAGCCGGGACAGGGGGCGCGGAACTATGGCTACACCTTC. Its translation is CAWIKPGQGARNYGYTF.

This clonotype was seen repeatedly, ten times or more. The V call is TRBV10-1, the J call TRBJ2-7; unclear D gene. CDR1 is WNHNN, CDR2 SYGVQD, per germline (reference sequence). There are 12 residues in the CDR3. The V gene lost 3 bases and the J gene lost 4 bases, with 7 bases spanning the gap. The CDR3 nucleotides are TGCGCCAGCAGTGAAACCTCTTACGAGCAGTACTTC. Residues: CASSETSYEQYF.

This clonotype appeared many times. This sequence joins TRBV29-1 and TRBJ2-2, with 8 bases fitting TRBD1. The CDR3 spans 14 residues. Per germline, CDR1 SQVTM and CDR2 ANQGSEA. J was trimmed by 3 bases and V by 4 bases; bases with no gene match: 4. CDR3: CSVVVQGDTGELFF. As DNA, the CDR3 is TGCAGCGTTGTAGTACAGGGGGACACCGGGGAGCTGTTTTTT.

This clonotype has at least ten counts. The J gene is TRBJ2-1, the V gene TRBV7-2; 8 bases match TRBD2. J gave up 7 bases and V 1 base, and 6 bases lay outside the gene matches. CDR1 and CDR2 from the germline V gene are SGHTA and FQGNSA. There are 15 residues in the CDR3. DNA of the CDR3: TGTGCCAGCAGCTTAGTCGAGCGGGGGTGGAATGAGCAGTTCTTC. It codes for CASSLVERGWNEQFF.

This clonotype was seen more than once but under ten times. The chain employs TRBV4-3 and TRBJ2-7; 8 positions match TRBD2. The CDR3 extends over 15 amino acids. Germline-derived CDR1 and CDR2 are LGHNA and YSLEER. V was clipped by 1 base and J by 2 bases; unmatched bases: 4. The CDR3 spells CASSQVSGGAYEQYF. DNA of the CDR3: TGCGCCAGCAGCCAAGTGAGCGGGGGAGCCTACGAGCAGTACTTC.

The chain employs TRBV7-6 and TRBJ2-7; TRBD2 might be the D (7 bases). The germline V gene encodes CDR1 SGHVS and CDR2 FNYEAQ. The length of the CDR3 is 15 residues. Trimming left V 1 base short and J 5 bases short, with 15 bases between. The CDR3 reads CASSLVGGRVDEQYF. For the CDR3, the DNA is TGTGCCAGCAGCTTAGTGGGGGGGCGCGTAGACGAGCAGTACTTC.

This chain connects TRBV7-2 to TRBJ2-2, with D maybe TRBD1 (5 bases). Germline CDR1 and CDR2: SGHTA and FQGNSA. V lost 0 bases to trimming and J lost 6 bases, with 11 bases between them. This CDR3 contains 15 residues. The chain's CDR3 is CASSLAYLRAGELFF. The CDR3 DNA follows: TGTGCCAGCAGCTTAGCGTACCTCAGGGCCGGGGAGCTGTTTTTT.

Ten or more counts support this clonotype. The genes are TRBV20-1 and TRBJ2-7, with D perhaps matching TRBD1 (5 bases). This CDR3 comprises 12 residues. Trimming left V 4 bases short and J 5 bases short, with 12 bases between. Germline CDR1 and CDR2: DFQATT and SNEGSKA (reference sequence). CDR3 coding DNA: TGCAGTGCTACAGGGTTAATAGACGAGCAGTACTTC. This translates into CSATGLIDEQYF.

This clonotype was observed at least ten times. The chain is built from TRBV7-2 and TRBJ2-3; a weak D match, TRBD2 (5 bases). Looked up from germline, CDR1 is SGHTA and CDR2 is FQGNSA. This CDR3 has 16 residues. Deletions cut 0 bases from V and 1 base from J, with 11 bases between. The CDR3 coding sequence is TGTGCCAGCAGCTTAGCCCCGGACTTCCGCACAGATACGCAGTATTTT. Protein: CASSLAPDFRTDTQYF.

This clonotype was counted many times. This sequence joins TRBV14 and TRBJ2-3, with D possibly called TRBD1 or TRBD2 (5 bases each). This CDR3 spans 14 amino acids. The V and J ends lost 2 bases and 3 bases respectively, with 9 bases between them. CDR1 and CDR2 (germline): SGHDN, FVKESK. The CDR3 reads CASSQPGSTDTQYF. As DNA, the CDR3 is TGTGCCAGCAGCCAACCAGGGAGTACAGATACGCAGTATTTT.

This clonotype was counted between two and nine times. V and J are TRBV5-5 and TRBJ2-3, with 10 nucleotides matching TRBD2. Germline-derived CDR1 and CDR2 are SGHKS and YYEKEE (reference sequence). Trimming cost V 2 bases and J 0 bases; bases outside gene matches: 6. The CDR3 length is 17 residues. In nucleotides, the CDR3 is TGTGCCAGCAGCTTACTGAGCGGGGGGGCAAGCACAGATACGCAGTATTTT. Translation gives CASSLLSGGASTDTQYF.

With regard to this clonotype: A clone one base away is much larger, so this may be a read error. The V call is TRBV2, the J call TRBJ2-1; D gene unclear. V dropped 7 bases and J dropped 7 bases, with 14 bases sitting between them. From germline, CDR1 is SNHLY and CDR2 FYNNEI. There are 13 residues in the CDR3. CDR3 region: CASTWELWNEQFF. The CDR3, as DNA: TGTGCCAGCACCTGGGAATTGTGGAATGAGCAGTTCTTC.

This clonotype was observed many times. J is TRBJ2-5 and V is TRBV11-2, with a weak D call TRBD1 (7 bases). The germline gives CDR1 SGHAT, CDR2 FQNNGV. V shed 3 bases and J shed 2 bases, with 19 bases lying between them. The CDR3 contains 17 residues. Here the CDR3 DNA reads TGTGCCAGCAGCTTCCGCCTCGACAGGGACTGGCAAGAGACCCAGTACTTC. Its translation is CASSFRLDRDWQETQYF.

This clonotype was found many times. V and J are TRBV5-4 and TRBJ2-2; D is unresolved. V lost 4 bases, J lost 1 base, and 8 bases lay in between. This CDR3 contains 14 residues. In germline, CDR1 is SGHNT, CDR2 YYREEE (reference sequence). DNA for the CDR3: TGTGCCAGCAGCAAAAGACAGAACACCGGGGAGCTGTTTTTT. It yields the protein CASSKRQNTGELFF. Filled out from reference TRBV5-4 and TRBJ2-2, the complete variable domain reads ETGVTQSPTHLIKTRGQQVTLRCSSQSGHNTVSWYQQALGQGPQFIFQYYREEENGRGNFPPRFSGLQFPNYSSELNVNALELDDSALYLCASSKRQNTGELFFGEGSRLTVL.

About this clonotype itself: One end of the junction varies from germline; a read error may be responsible. The chain uses TRBV30 and TRBJ2-3; tentative D call: TRBD1 (6 bases). Germline V gene sequence: CDR1 GTSNPN, CDR2 SVGIG (reference sequence). The CDR3 covers 16 residues. CDR3 DNA: TGTGCCTGGAGCCTGGGTGGGTCTAGTTGGACAGATACGAAGTATTTT. Translation: CAWSLGGSSWTDTKYF. The full variable domain, with the rest looked up from reference TRBV30 and TRBJ2-3, is SQTIHQWPATLVQPVGSPLSLECTVEGTSNPNLYWYRQAAGRGLQLLFYSVGIGQISSEVPQNLSASRPQDRQFILSSKKLLLSDSGFYLCAWSLGGSSWTDTKYFGPGTRLTVL.

This clonotype was recorded a few times. The chain has TRBV27 and TRBJ1-5, with TRBD1 matching 9 bases. Trimming removed 7 bases from V and 3 bases from J; junction bases left unmatched: 7. This CDR3 spans 15 amino acids. Germline V lookup: CDR1 MNHEY, CDR2 SMNVEV (reference sequence). The CDR3: CASNSGTGINQPQHF. The CDR3, as DNA: TGTGCCAGCAACTCCGGGACAGGGATCAATCAGCCCCAGCATTTT.

The table lists this clonotype with many counts. V and J are TRBV24-1 and TRBJ2-3; the D is unclear. This CDR3 spans 11 amino acids. Trimming pared 10 bases from V and 5 bases from J, leaving 9 bases between. Per germline, CDR1 KGHDR and CDR2 SFDVKD. The CDR3 spells CATANRDTQYF. Here the CDR3 DNA reads TGTGCCACTGCGAATAGAGATACGCAGTATTTT.

In this sample, this clonotype turned up many times. The DNA of the CDR3 is TGTGCCACCAGTGTCAGGACCGGGGAGCTGTTTTTT. It encodes CATSVRTGELFF. This chain uses TRBV24-1 with TRBJ2-2; no clear D gene. This CDR3 contains 12 residues. Germline V gene lookup returns CDR1 KGHDR and CDR2 SFDVKD. Trimming stripped 5 bases from V and 5 bases from J, with 5 bases between.

This clonotype was found many times. The chain joins TRBV2 to TRBJ2-1; 13 bases match TRBD2. Per the germline V gene, CDR1 is SNHLY and CDR2 is FYNNEI. The J segment lost 4 bases and the V segment lost 6 bases, leaving 3 bases of the junction unmatched. The CDR3 is made up of 15 amino acids. CDR3 coding DNA: TGTGCCAGCAGCCGACTAGCGGGGGGATACAATGAGCAGTTCTTC. Its translation: CASSRLAGGYNEQFF.

The chain links TRBV29-1 to TRBJ1-5; D remains ambiguous. Germline-derived CDR1 and CDR2 are SQVTM and ANQGSEA. V shed 3 bases and J shed 1 base, with 7 bases lying between them. CDR3 length: 13 amino acids. The CDR3 loop reads CSVEMSSNQPQHF. The CDR3 nucleotides are TGCAGCGTTGAGATGAGCAGCAATCAGCCCCAGCATTTT.

This clonotype was picked up many times. The J gene is TRBJ2-1, the V gene TRBV2; D not certain. The CDR3 totals 12 residues. From germline, CDR1 is SNHLY and CDR2 FYNNEI. V was shortened by 6 bases and J by 1 base, with 4 bases between the two germline ends. CDR3 loop: CASRGSYNEQFF. CDR3 coding DNA: TGTGCCAGCAGGGGTTCCTACAATGAGCAGTTCTTC.

The chain has TRBV13 and TRBJ1-2; 8 bases are shared with TRBD1. Germline V CDR1 and CDR2: PRHDT, FYEKMQ (reference sequence). Losses at the gene ends were 5 bases for V and 7 bases for J; bases not matched to a gene: 6. CDR3 size: 13 residues. The CDR3 nucleotides are TGTGCCAGCAGCAAACGGACAGGGTTTGGCTACACCTTC. Translating gives CASSKRTGFGYTF.

Only a few counts were recorded for this clonotype. The chain joins TRBV20-1 to TRBJ1-5, with D unresolved. Germline CDR1 DFQATT, CDR2 SNEGSKA (reference sequence). Between the trimmed V and J ends, which lost 3 bases and 0 bases, there was a span of 6 bases. CDR3 length: 13 amino acids. The chain's CDR3 is CSARFVSNQPQHF. CDR3 bases: TGCAGTGCTAGGTTTGTTAGCAATCAGCCCCAGCATTTT.